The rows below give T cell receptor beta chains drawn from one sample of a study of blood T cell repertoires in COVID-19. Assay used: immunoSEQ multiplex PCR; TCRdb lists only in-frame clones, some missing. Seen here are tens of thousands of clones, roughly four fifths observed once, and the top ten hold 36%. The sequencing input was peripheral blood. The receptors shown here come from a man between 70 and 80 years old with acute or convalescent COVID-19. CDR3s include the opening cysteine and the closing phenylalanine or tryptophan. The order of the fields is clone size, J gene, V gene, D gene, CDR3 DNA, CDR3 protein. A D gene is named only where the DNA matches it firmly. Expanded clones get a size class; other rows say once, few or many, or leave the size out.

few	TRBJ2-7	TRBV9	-	TGTGCCAGCAGCGTAGGCAGGGGCCTTCCCTACGAGCAGTACTTC	CASSVGRGLPYEQYF
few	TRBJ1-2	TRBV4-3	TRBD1	TGCGCCAGCAGCCAACTCGGACAGGGGGCCATCTATGGCTACACCTTC	CASSQLGQGAIYGYTF
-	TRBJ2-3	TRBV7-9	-	TGTGCCAGCAGCGGCAGTTTTAGGAGCGGGCCCCTGGGGACAGATACGCAGTATTTT	CASSGSFRSGPLGTDTQYF
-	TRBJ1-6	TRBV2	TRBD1	TGTGCCAGCAGTCCCCCAGGGACAGGGGCCTCCAGGTCACCCCTCCACTTT	CASSPPGTGASRSPLHF
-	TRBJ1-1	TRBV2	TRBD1	TGTGCCAGCGGGGGACAGTTGAACACTGAAGCTTTCTTT	CASGGQLNTEAFF
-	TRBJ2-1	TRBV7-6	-	TGTGCCAGCAGCTTTGCGGGGGCCCCCGGGGATGAGCAGTTCTTC	CASSFAGAPGDEQFF
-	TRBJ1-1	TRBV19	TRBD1	TGTGCCAGTAGTATTACAGGGGGCGGTCTCACTGAAGCTTTCTTT	CASSITGGGLTEAFF
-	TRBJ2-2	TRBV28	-	TGTGCCACGCGGTCCGGGGAGCTGTTTTTT	CATRSGELFF
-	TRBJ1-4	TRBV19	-	TGTGCCAGTAGCTTAAACTATGCAACTAATGAAAAACTGTTTTTT	CASSLNYATNEKLFF
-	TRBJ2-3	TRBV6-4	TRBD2	TGTGCCAGCAGCGGGACGGGAGGGGCAGATACGCAGTATTTT	CASSGTGGADTQYF
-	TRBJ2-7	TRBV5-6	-	TGTGCCAGCAGCTTTTCAGGCTCCTACGAGCAGTACTTC	CASSFSGSYEQYF
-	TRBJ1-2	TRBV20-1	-	TGCAGTGCTAGTAAGGGGCTGGGTGGCTACACCTTC	CSASKGLGGYTF
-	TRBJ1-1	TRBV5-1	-	TGCGCCAGCAGCTTGGCGGGGATGGACACTGAAGCTTTCTTT	CASSLAGMDTEAFF
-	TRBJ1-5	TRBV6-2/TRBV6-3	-	TGTGCCAGCAGTTACGGCGACAGGTTGGATCAGCCCCAGCATTTT	CASSYGDRLDQPQHF
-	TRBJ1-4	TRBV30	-	TGTGCCTTCAACGGCCCTCTAGAACTGTTTTTT	CAFNGPLELFF
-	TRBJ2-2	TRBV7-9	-	TGTGCCAGCCACGGCAGGGCCAACACCGGGGAGCTGTTTTTT	CASHGRANTGELFF
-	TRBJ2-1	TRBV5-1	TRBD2	TGCGCCACCAGGACTAGCGGGGGGCCGTACAATGAGCAGTTCTTC	CATRTSGGPYNEQFF
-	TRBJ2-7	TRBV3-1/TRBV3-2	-	TGTGCCAGCAGCCAAGGGGGGGGCGGCGAGCAGTACTTC	CASSQGGGGEQYF
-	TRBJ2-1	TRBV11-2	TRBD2	TGTGCCAGCAGGTCGGGGGGGAGAGGCTCCTACAATGAGCAGTTCTTC	CASRSGGRGSYNEQFF
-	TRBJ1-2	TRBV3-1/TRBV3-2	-	TGTGCCAGCAGCCAAGATCTAGGAGTCGGCTATGGCTACACCTTC	CASSQDLGVGYGYTF
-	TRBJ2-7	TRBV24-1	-	TGTGCCACCAGTGAATCGGGCACGGGGGGCCTTCACTCCTACGAGCAGTACTTC	CATSESGTGGLHSYEQYF
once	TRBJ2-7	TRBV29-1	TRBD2	TGCAGCGTCAACCTACTAGCGGGGGGGCTAAACGAGCAGTACTTC	CSVNLLAGGLNEQYF
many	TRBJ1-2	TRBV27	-	TGTGCCAGCAGTTCGGGATTTTCTAACTATGGCTACACCTTC	CASSSGFSNYGYTF
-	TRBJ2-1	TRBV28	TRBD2	TGTGCCAGCAGTTTAGGCGGGGGAGGGTACAATGAGCAGTTCTTC	CASSLGGGGYNEQFF
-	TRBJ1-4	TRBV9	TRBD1	TGTGCCAGCAGCGAACGACAGGGCGCATTAGAAAAACTGTTTTTT	CASSERQGALEKLFF
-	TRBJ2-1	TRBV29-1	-	TGCAGCGTTGACGGACTGGCGGGACGCTCCTACAATGAGCAGTTCTTC	CSVDGLAGRSYNEQFF
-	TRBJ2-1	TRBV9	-	TGTGCCAGCAGCGTGCCGGGACTGAACAATGAGCAGTTCTTC	CASSVPGLNNEQFF
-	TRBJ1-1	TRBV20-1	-	TGCAGTGCCAGTCCGGGAGATCGGACTGAAGCTTTCTTT	CSASPGDRTEAFF
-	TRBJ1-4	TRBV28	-	TGTGCCAGCAGTTCCCCAGCAGAGGGGGTCAATGAAAAACTGTTTTTT	CASSSPAEGVNEKLFF
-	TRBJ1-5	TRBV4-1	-	TGCGCCAGCAGCCACCAGGGGAATGGACAGCCCCAGCATTTT	CASSHQGNGQPQHF
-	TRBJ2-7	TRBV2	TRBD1	TGTGCCAGCGAGGCAGGGGGCAGGGACGAGCAGTACTTC	CASEAGGRDEQYF
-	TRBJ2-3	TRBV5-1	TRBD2	TGCGCCAGCAGTTCGGCGGGGGGCCGAGGCACAGATACGCAGTATTTT	CASSSAGGRGTDTQYF
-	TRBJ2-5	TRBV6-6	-	TGTGCCAGCACAAAAGGAGGCGCGTGGGAGACCCAGTACTTC	CASTKGGAWETQYF
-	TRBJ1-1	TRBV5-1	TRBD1	TGCGCCAGCAGCTTGGACGGACAGGCGGTCACTGAAGCTTTCTTT	CASSLDGQAVTEAFF
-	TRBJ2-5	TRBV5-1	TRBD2	TGCGCCAGCAGCTCTCGCCCACTCATAGCGGGGGAGACCCAGTACTTC	CASSSRPLIAGETQYF